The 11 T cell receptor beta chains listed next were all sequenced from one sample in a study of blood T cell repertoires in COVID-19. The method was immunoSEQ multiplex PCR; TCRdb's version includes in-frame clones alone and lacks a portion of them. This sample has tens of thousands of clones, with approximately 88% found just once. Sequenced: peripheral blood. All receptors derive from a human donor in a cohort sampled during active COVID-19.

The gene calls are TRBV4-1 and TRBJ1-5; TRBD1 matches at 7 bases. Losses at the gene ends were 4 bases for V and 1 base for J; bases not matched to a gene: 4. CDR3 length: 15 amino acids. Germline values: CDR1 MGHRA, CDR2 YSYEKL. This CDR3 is CASSPLRGSNQPQHF. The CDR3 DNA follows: TGCGCCAGCAGCCCTCTCAGGGGGAGCAATCAGCCCCAGCATTTT.

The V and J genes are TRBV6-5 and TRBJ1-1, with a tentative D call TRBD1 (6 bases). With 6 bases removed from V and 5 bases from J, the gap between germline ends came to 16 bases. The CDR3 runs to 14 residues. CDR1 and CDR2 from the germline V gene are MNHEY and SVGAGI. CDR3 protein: CASSLRDTGTEAFF. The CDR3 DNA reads TGTGCCAGCAGCCTCCGGGACACGGGAACTGAAGCTTTCTTT.

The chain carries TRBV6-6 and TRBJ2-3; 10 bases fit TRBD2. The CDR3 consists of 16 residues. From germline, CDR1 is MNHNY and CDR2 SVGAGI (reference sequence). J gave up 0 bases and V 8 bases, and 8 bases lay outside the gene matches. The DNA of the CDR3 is TGTGCCAGCTCTACTAGCGGGGCGAGTAGCACAGATACGCAGTATTTT. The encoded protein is CASSTSGASSTDTQYF.

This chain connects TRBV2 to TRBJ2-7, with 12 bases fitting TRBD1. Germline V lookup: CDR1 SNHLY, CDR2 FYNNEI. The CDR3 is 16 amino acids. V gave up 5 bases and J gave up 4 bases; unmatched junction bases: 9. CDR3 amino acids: CASSLTGTGGRYEQYF. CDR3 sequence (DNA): TGTGCCAGCAGTCTAACCGGGACAGGGGGCAGGTACGAGCAGTACTTC.

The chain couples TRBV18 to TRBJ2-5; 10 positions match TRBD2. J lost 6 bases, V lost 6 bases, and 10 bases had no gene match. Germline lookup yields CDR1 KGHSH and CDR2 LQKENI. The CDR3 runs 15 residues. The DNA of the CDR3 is TGTGCCAGCTCCAACCCTACTAGCGGGATAAAGACCCAGTACTTC. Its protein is CASSNPTSGIKTQYF.

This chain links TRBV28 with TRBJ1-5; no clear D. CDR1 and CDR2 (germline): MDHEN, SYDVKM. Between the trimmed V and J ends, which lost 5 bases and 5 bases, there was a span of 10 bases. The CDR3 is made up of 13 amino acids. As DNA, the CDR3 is TGTGCCAGCAGTCCCTTCCGGGATCAGCCCCAGCATTTT. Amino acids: CASSPFRDQPQHF.

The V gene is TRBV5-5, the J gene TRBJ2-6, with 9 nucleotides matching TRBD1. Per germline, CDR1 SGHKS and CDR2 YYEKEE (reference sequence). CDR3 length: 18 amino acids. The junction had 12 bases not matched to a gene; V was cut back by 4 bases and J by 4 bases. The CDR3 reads CASSNMDRGKAGANVLTF. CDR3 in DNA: TGTGCCAGCAGCAATATGGACAGGGGAAAGGCGGGGGCCAACGTCCTGACTTTC.

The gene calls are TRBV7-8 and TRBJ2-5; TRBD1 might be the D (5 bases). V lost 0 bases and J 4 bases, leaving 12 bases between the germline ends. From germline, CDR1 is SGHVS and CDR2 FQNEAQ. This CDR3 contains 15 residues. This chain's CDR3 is CASSLARTSAETQYF. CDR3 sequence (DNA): TGTGCCAGCAGCTTAGCCCGGACATCGGCAGAGACCCAGTACTTC.

The CDR3 DNA sequence: TGTGCCAGCAGCCTCTACAGGGGTGGGTACGAGCAGTACTTC. This codes for CASSLYRGGYEQYF. This sequence joins TRBV11-1 and TRBJ2-7; 7 bases line up with TRBD1. Trimming removed 5 bases from V and 4 bases from J; junction bases left unmatched: 8. The CDR3 is made up of 14 amino acids. The germline V gene has CDR1 SGHAT and CDR2 FQDESV (reference sequence).

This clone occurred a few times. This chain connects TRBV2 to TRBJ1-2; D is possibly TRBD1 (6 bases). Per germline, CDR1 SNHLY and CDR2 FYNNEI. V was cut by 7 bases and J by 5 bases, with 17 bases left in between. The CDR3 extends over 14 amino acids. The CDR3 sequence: CASTRDKVDYGYTF. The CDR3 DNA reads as TGTGCCAGCACGAGGGACAAGGTGGATTATGGCTACACCTTC.

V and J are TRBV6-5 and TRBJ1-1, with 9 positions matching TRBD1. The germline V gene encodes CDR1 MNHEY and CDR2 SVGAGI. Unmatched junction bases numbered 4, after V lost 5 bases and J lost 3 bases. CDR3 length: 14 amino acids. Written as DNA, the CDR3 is TGTGCCAGCAGTAACAGGGGGCAGTACACTGAAGCTTTCTTT. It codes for CASSNRGQYTEAFF.